One sample yielded the 18 T cell receptor beta chains listed below, sequenced in a study of OX40 agonist ivuxolimab in advanced cancers. Profiling relied on immunoSEQ multiplex PCR, and the TCRdb table lists in-frame clones only, not all of them. The table lists approximately 48,000 clones, nearly 80% of them singletons. The source material was CD4+ or CD8+ T cells sorted from blood, sampled in a trial of the OX40 agonist ivuxolimab. The source is an adult with an advanced solid tumor such as melanoma, head and neck, liver or kidney cancer.

The chain uses TRBV15 and TRBJ1-3, with 9 bases matching TRBD1. J gave up 2 bases and V 1 base, and 0 bases lay outside the gene matches. The CDR3 totals 15 residues. Germline V gives CDR1 LNHNV, CDR2 YYDKDF (reference sequence). This chain's CDR3 is CATSRGQGAGNTIYF. CDR3 bases: TGTGCCACCAGCAGAGGACAGGGGGCTGGAAACACCATATATTTT.

The rearrangement joins TRBV29-1 to TRBJ2-7, with a tentative D call TRBD1 (6 bases). This CDR3 has 12 residues. Germline V gives CDR1 SQVTM, CDR2 ANQGSEA. V was cut by 6 bases and J by 6 bases, with 15 bases left in between. CDR3 bases: TGCAGCGTCCAGGGGCTCCTCGGCGAGCAGTACTTC. Protein: CSVQGLLGEQYF.

This clone has only one observation. The chain carries TRBV11-3 and TRBJ2-2; either TRBD1 or TRBD2 may supply D (6 bases each). CDR1 SGHNT and CDR2 YENEEA come from the germline V gene. Trimming shortened V by 3 bases and J by 5 bases, and 10 bases separated the two germline ends. The length of the CDR3 is 14 residues. The CDR3 protein is CASSFRGGTGELFF. CDR3 nucleotides: TGTGCCAGCAGCTTCAGGGGAGGAACCGGGGAGCTGTTTTTT.

This clone appeared many times. The V call is TRBV29-1, the J call TRBJ1-1; D gene uncertain. Per the germline V gene, CDR1 is SQVTM and CDR2 is ANQGSEA. CDR3 length: 12 amino acids. V lost 4 bases, J lost 1 base, and 7 bases lay in between. The CDR3 region has the DNA TGCAGCGTTGGTGGCGGGAACACTGAAGCTTTCTTT. Amino acid sequence: CSVGGGNTEAFF.

The chain recombines TRBV7-9 with TRBJ2-7, with TRBD2 matching 13 bases. This CDR3 comprises 15 residues. The V and J ends lost 6 bases and 5 bases, in that order; junction bases with no gene match: 7. Germline V gene sequence: CDR1 SEHNR, CDR2 FQNEAQ (reference sequence). For the CDR3, the DNA is TGTGCCAGCAGTCGAGGACTAGCGGGGGCCGACGAGCAGTACTTC. As protein: CASSRGLAGADEQYF. Full variable domain (remainder filled in from reference TRBV7-9 and TRBJ2-7): DTGVSQNPRHKITKRGQNVTFRCDPISEHNRLYWYRQTLGQGPEFLTYFQNEAQLEKSRLLSDRFSAERPKGSFSTLEIQRTEQGDSAMYLCASSRGLAGADEQYFGPGTRLTVT.

This clone was recorded only once. The DNA for the CDR3 is TGTGCCAGCAGCGTCGGATCTGGGGCCAACGTCCTGACTTTC. This sequence encodes CASSVGSGANVLTF. This chain connects TRBV9 to TRBJ2-6, with unresolved D. The germline V gene encodes CDR1 SGDLS and CDR2 YYNGEE. This CDR3 has 14 amino acids. Between the trimmed V and J ends, which lost 2 bases and 1 base, there was a span of 4 bases.

This clone has only a few counts. The rearrangement joins TRBV5-1 to TRBJ2-1; 8 nucleotides align to TRBD2. V shed 4 bases, J shed 2 bases, and the junction held 8 bases outside the gene matches. The CDR3 covers 16 residues. CDR1 SGHRS and CDR2 YFSETQ come from the germline V gene. The CDR3 DNA follows: TGCGCCAGCAGCCCTGATGACGGGGGGGCCTACAATGAGCAGTTCTTC. This codes for CASSPDDGGAYNEQFF.

V is TRBV6-1 and J is TRBJ2-6; D unresolved. This CDR3 contains 16 residues. CDR1 and CDR2 from the germline V gene are MNHNS and SASEGT. V was shortened by 5 bases and J by 0 bases, with 11 bases between the two germline ends. The CDR3 protein is CASSKGSPSGANVLTF. The CDR3 DNA sequence: TGTGCCAGCAGTAAAGGAAGTCCCTCTGGGGCCAACGTCCTGACTTTC.

The chain employs TRBV12-5 and TRBJ2-3, with D maybe TRBD2 (5 bases). V gave up 4 bases and J gave up 2 bases, with 10 bases separating them. The CDR3 has 14 residues. CDR1 and CDR2 from the germline V gene are LGHNT and FRNRAP. The CDR3 loop reads CASGSGIATDTQYF. CDR3 bases: TGTGCTAGTGGTTCCGGGATCGCCACAGATACGCAGTATTTT.

The V gene is TRBV7-2, the J gene TRBJ2-7, with 7 bases fitting TRBD2. The germline CDR1 and CDR2 sequences are SGHTA and FQGNSA. CDR3 length equals 13 residues. J lost 5 bases, V lost 7 bases, and 8 bases had no gene match. The CDR3 loop is CASTRGGYNEQYF. CDR3 nucleotides: TGTGCCAGCACCCGCGGGGGTTACAACGAGCAGTACTTC.

The V call is TRBV7-9, the J call TRBJ2-7; 10 nucleotides line up with TRBD1. Losses at the gene ends were 4 bases for V and 6 bases for J; bases not matched to a gene: 3. There are 13 residues in the CDR3. CDR1 is SEHNR, CDR2 FQNEAQ, per germline (reference sequence). Here the CDR3 reads CASSWDRGIEQYF. The CDR3, as DNA: TGTGCCAGCAGCTGGGACAGGGGTATCGAGCAGTACTTC. Combining the CDR3 with reference TRBV7-9 and TRBJ2-7 gives the whole variable domain DTGVSQNPRHKITKRGQNVTFRCDPISEHNRLYWYRQTLGQGPEFLTYFQNEAQLEKSRLLSDRFSAERPKGSFSTLEIQRTEQGDSAMYLCASSWDRGIEQYFGPGTRLTVT.

This chain uses TRBV18 with TRBJ1-5; the match to TRBD1 covers 7 bases. CDR1 is KGHSH, CDR2 LQKENI, per germline. The CDR3 is 15 amino acids. V lost 6 bases and J lost 4; bases outside the gene matches: 9. CDR3 coding DNA: TGTGCCAGCTCGACCGGGACAGTGACTAATCAGCCCCAGCATTTT. It codes for CASSTGTVTNQPQHF.

This chain joins TRBV4-3 and TRBJ1-1; the D is unclear. V was pared by 4 bases and J by 1 base, with 10 bases between. CDR3 length: 14 residues. Germline V gene sequence: CDR1 LGHNA, CDR2 YSLEER. CDR3 residues: CASSPIGKNTEAFF. DNA of the CDR3: TGCGCCAGCAGCCCCATTGGGAAGAACACTGAAGCTTTCTTT.

CDR3 sequence reads: CASSSVLGGYTF. The CDR3 nucleotides are TGTGCCAGCAGCTCGGTCCTGGGGGGCTACACCTTC. The rearrangement uses TRBV5-4 and TRBJ1-2; D is undetermined. V lost 3 bases and J lost 8, with 11 bases in between. Germline CDR1 and CDR2: SGHNT and YYREEE (reference sequence). The CDR3 sequence is 12 residues long.

The J gene is TRBJ1-1, the V gene TRBV9, with a tentative D call TRBD1 (5 bases). Germline lookup yields CDR1 SGDLS and CDR2 YYNGEE. CDR3 length equals 15 residues. V dropped 2 bases and J dropped 1 base, with 12 bases sitting between them. The CDR3 sequence: CASSVSGRRNTEAFF. The DNA of the CDR3 is TGTGCCAGCAGCGTGTCGGGACGTAGGAACACTGAAGCTTTCTTT.

The J gene is TRBJ2-3, the V gene TRBV11-2; D unresolved. With 4 bases removed from V and 4 bases from J, the gap between germline ends came to 9 bases. CDR3 length: 13 amino acids. CDR1 and CDR2 from the germline V gene are SGHAT and FQNNGV. Here the CDR3 reads CASSSQYADTQYF. The DNA of the CDR3 is TGTGCCAGCAGCTCTCAATACGCAGATACGCAGTATTTT.

The chain joins TRBV30 to TRBJ2-3, with 10 bases aligning to TRBD2. CDR3 length: 18 amino acids. Germline V gene data show CDR1 as GTSNPN and CDR2 as SVGIG (reference sequence). Losses at the gene ends were 1 base for V and 5 bases for J; bases not matched to a gene: 15. The CDR3 nucleotides are TGTGCCTGGAGTGGGCGGCTAGCGGGAGCTCCGGGGAAAGATACGCAGTATTTT. Translation: CAWSGRLAGAPGKDTQYF. The full variable domain, in which reference TRBV30 and TRBJ2-3 provide the parts outside the CDR3, is SQTIHQWPATLVQPVGSPLSLECTVEGTSNPNLYWYRQAAGRGLQLLFYSVGIGQISSEVPQNLSASRPQDRQFILSSKKLLLSDSGFYLCAWSGRLAGAPGKDTQYFGPGTRLTVL.

The gene calls are TRBV5-4 and TRBJ1-2; D unclear. Germline lookup yields CDR1 SGHNT and CDR2 YYREEE (reference sequence). The CDR3 has 13 amino acids. Trimming took 1 base from V and 4 from J, leaving 8 bases between them. CDR3 DNA sequence: TGTGCCAGCAGCTTGCTCCAGCTCTATGGCTACACCTTC. Its translation is CASSLLQLYGYTF. The whole variable domain, filled in from reference TRBV5-4 and TRBJ1-2, reads ETGVTQSPTHLIKTRGQQVTLRCSSQSGHNTVSWYQQALGQGPQFIFQYYREEENGRGNFPPRFSGLQFPNYSSELNVNALELDDSALYLCASSLLQLYGYTFGSGTRLTVV.